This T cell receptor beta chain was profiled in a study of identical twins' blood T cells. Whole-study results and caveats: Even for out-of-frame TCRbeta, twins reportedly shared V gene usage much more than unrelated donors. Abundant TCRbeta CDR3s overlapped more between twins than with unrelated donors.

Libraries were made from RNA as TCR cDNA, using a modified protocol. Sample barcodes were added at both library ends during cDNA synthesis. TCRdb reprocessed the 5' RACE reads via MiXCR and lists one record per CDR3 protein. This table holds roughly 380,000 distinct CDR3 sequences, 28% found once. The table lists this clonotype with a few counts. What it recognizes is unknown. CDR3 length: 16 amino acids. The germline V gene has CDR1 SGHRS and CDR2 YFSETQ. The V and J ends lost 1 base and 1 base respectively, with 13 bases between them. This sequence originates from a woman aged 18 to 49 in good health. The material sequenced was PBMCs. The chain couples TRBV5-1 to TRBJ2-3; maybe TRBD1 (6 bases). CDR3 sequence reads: CASSLSVGAGTDTQYF. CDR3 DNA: TGCGCCAGCAGCTTGAGTGTGGGGGCCGGCACAGATACGCAGTATTTT.